The rows below give T cell receptor beta chains drawn from one sample of a study of CD4 T cell repertoires in COVID-19. These TCRs' antigens remain unknown. TCRdb keeps only in-frame clones here, not all; method: immunoSEQ multiplex PCR. The sample lists 450 to 550 clones, roughly 19% occurring once. The sequenced sample was memory CD4+ T cells, cultured in vitro, obtained after recovery from COVID-19. The receptors derive from a human donor who had COVID-19. Both conserved end residues are part of each CDR3. A D gene is named only where the DNA matches it firmly. Only some rows state a clone size, as once, few, many or a class for expanded clones.

clone_size	v_call	j_call	d_call	cdr3_aa	cdr3_nt
large	TRBV6-6	TRBJ1-5	TRBD1	CAIRQGTNQPQHF	TGTGCCATTCGACAGGGGACCAATCAGCCCCAGCATTTT
.	TRBV6-6	TRBJ1-4	.	CASRPGGRAAEKLFF	TGTGCCAGCAGACCTGGGGGGCGCGCGGCAGAAAAACTGTTTTTT
medium-sized	TRBV4-2	TRBJ2-3	TRBD2	CASSLSGTSGTDTQYF	TGTGCCAGCAGCCTCTCCGGGACTAGCGGAACAGATACGCAGTATTTT
medium-sized	TRBV27	TRBJ2-3	TRBD2	CASRRLAGDTQYF	TGTGCCAGCAGGAGACTAGCGGGAGATACGCAGTATTTT
large	TRBV11-2	TRBJ2-7	.	CASSGGSYEQYF	TGTGCCAGCAGCGGGGGGAGCTACGAGCAGTACTTC
few	TRBV7-8	TRBJ1-5	TRBD1	CASSFDRVGQPQHF	TGTGCCAGCAGCTTTGACAGGGTTGGGCAGCCCCAGCATTTT
.	TRBV11-2	TRBJ2-3	TRBD2	CANSLVGLGRVTDTQYF	TGTGCCAACAGCTTAGTTGGACTAGGAAGGGTGACAGATACGCAGTATTTT
.	TRBV27	TRBJ2-5	TRBD2	CASRSGSPIQETQYF	TGTGCCAGTCGTAGCGGGTCCCCCATTCAAGAGACCCAGTACTTC
.	TRBV18	TRBJ1-1	TRBD1	CASSVRDSITEAFF	TGTGCCAGCTCCGTCCGGGACAGTATAACAGAAGCTTTCTTT
.	TRBV18	TRBJ1-6	TRBD1	CASSPQGLGSPLHF	TGTGCCAGCTCGCCACAGGGGTTGGGTTCACCCCTCCACTTT
.	TRBV14	TRBJ2-7	.	CASSQKWSRPYEQYF	TGTGCCAGCAGCCAAAAATGGAGCCGCCCCTACGAGCAGTACTTC
medium-sized	TRBV30	TRBJ2-1	TRBD2	CAGGASGSREQFF	TGTGCCGGAGGGGCTAGCGGGAGCCGGGAGCAGTTCTTC
few	TRBV19	TRBJ1-5	.	CASSTKEGAQHF	TGTGCCAGTAGTACAAAGGAGGGGGCCCAGCATTTT
medium-sized	TRBV7-2	TRBJ2-5	.	CASSFSRVETQYF	TGTGCCAGCAGCTTTAGTAGAGTGGAGACCCAGTACTTC